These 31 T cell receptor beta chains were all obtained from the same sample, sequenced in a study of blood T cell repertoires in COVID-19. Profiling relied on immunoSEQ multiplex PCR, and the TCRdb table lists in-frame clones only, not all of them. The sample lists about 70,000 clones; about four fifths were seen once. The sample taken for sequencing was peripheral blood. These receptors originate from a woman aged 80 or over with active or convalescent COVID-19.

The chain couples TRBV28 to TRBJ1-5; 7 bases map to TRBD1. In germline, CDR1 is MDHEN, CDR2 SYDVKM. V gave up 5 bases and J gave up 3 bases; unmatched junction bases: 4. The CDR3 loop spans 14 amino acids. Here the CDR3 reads CASSPGQVNQPQHF. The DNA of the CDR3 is TGTGCCAGCAGTCCCGGACAGGTCAATCAGCCCCAGCATTTT.

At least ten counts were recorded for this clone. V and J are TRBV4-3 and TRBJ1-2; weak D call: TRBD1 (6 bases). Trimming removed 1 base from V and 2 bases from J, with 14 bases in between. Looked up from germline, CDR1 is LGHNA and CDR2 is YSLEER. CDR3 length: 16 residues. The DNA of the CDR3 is TGCGCCAGCAGCCAAGTGACAGGCTGGACCAACTATGGCTACACCTTC. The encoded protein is CASSQVTGWTNYGYTF.

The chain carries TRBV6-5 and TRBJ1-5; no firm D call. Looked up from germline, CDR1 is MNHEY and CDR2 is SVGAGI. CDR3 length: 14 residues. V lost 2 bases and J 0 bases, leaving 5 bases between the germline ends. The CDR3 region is CASSYLSSNQPQHF. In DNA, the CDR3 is TGTGCCAGCAGTTACCTTTCTAGCAATCAGCCCCAGCATTTT.

CDR3: CASSLGQFYNEQFF. CDR3 in DNA: TGCGCCAGCAGCTTGGGACAGTTTTACAATGAGCAGTTCTTC. This chain connects TRBV5-1 to TRBJ2-1; D may be TRBD1 (5 bases). Germline CDR1 SGHRS, CDR2 YFSETQ. This CDR3 is built from 14 residues. V was cut by 0 bases and J by 4 bases, with 8 bases left in between.

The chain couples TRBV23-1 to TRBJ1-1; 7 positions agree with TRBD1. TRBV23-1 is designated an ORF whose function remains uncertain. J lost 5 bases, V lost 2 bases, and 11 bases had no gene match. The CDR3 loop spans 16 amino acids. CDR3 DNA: TGCGCCAGCAGTCAAGTTGGGAACAGGGGAAGGACTGAAGCTTTCTTT. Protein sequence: CASSQVGNRGRTEAFF.

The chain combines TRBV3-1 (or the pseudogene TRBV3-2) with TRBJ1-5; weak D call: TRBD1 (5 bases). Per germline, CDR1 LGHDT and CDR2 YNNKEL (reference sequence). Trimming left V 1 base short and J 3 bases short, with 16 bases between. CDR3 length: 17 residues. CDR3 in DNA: TGTGCCAGCAGCCAAGCTGAGGCAGGGCTCACCAATCAGCCCCAGCATTTT. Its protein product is CASSQAEAGLTNQPQHF.

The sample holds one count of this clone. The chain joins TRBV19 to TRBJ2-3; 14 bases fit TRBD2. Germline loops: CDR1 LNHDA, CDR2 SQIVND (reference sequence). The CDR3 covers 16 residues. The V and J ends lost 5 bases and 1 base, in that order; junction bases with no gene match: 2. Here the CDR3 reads CASSPGLAGGTDTQYF. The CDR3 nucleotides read TGTGCCAGTAGTCCGGGACTAGCGGGGGGCACAGATACGCAGTATTTT.

The CDR3 DNA follows: TGTGCAAGTCGCTTAGAGGGTCCGGACAGGGAAACAGATACGCAGTATTTT. It specifies CASRLEGPDRETDTQYF. The V gene is TRBV12-2, the J gene TRBJ2-3; the listed D gene, TRBD1, was not tested against the DNA. TRBV12-2 is a recognized pseudogene. The CDR3 has 17 residues.

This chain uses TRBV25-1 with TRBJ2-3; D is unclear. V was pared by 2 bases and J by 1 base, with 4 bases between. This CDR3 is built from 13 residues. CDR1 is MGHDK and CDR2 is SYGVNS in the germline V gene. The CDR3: CASSEAGTDTQYF. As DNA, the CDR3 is TGTGCCAGCAGTGAAGCAGGCACAGATACGCAGTATTTT.

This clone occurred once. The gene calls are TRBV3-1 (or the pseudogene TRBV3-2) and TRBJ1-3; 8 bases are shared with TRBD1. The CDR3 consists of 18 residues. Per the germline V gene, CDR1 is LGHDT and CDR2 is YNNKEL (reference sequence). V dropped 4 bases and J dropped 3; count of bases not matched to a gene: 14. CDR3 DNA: TGTGCCAGCAGCCCTCAGGGGGCCAGGGGGCTAGGTGGAAACACCATATATTTT. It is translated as CASSPQGARGLGGNTIYF.

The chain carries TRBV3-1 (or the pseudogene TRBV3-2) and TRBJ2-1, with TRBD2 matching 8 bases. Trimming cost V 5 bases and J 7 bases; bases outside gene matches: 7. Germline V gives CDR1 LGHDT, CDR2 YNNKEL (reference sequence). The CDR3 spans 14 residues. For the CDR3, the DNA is TGTGCCAGCAGCTTTAGCGGGGCAAATAATGAGCAGTTCTTC. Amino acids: CASSFSGANNEQFF.

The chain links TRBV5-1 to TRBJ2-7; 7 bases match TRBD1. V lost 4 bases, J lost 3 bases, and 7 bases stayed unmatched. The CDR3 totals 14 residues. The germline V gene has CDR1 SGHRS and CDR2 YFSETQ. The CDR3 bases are TGCGCCAGCAGCAGGACAGGTTCAAACTACGAGCAGTACTTC. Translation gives CASSRTGSNYEQYF.

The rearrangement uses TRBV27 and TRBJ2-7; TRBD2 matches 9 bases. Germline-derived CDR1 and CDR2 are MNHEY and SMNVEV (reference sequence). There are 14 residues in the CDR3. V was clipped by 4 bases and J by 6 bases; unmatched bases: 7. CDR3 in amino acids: CASSSSPRGGEQYF. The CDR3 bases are TGTGCCAGCAGTTCCTCTCCGCGGGGGGGCGAGCAGTACTTC.

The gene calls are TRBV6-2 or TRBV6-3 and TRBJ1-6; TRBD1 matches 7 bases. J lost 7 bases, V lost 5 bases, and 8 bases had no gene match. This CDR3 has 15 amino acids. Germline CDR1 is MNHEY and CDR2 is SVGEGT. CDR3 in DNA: TGTGCCAGCAGTCCGCGGGGACAGCAAAATTCACCCCTCCACTTT. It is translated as CASSPRGQQNSPLHF.

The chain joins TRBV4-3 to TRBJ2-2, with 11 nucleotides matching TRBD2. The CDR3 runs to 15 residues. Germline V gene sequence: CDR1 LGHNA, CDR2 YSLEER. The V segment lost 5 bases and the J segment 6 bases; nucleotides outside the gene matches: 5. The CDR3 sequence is CASSYIAGGPGELFF. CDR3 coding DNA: TGCGCCAGCAGCTACATAGCGGGAGGGCCCGGGGAGCTGTTTTTT.

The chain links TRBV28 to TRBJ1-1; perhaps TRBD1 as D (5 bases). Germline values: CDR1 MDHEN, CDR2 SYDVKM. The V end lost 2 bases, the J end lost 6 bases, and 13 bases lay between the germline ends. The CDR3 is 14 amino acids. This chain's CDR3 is CASSLRGLPSEAFF. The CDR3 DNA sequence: TGTGCCAGCAGTTTAAGGGGTCTACCTTCTGAAGCTTTCTTT.

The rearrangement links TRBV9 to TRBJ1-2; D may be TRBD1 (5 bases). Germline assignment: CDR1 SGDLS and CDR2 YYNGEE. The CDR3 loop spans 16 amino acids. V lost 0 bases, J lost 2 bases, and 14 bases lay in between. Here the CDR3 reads CASSVGGRGSNYGYTF. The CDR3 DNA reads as TGTGCCAGCAGCGTAGGCGGGAGGGGATCGAACTATGGCTACACCTTC.

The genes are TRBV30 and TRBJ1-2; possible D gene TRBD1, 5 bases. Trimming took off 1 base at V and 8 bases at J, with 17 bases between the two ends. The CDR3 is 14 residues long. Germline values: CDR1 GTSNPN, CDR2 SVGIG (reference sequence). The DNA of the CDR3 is TGTGCCTGGAGTGCCCAAATTCGACGGGGGGGCTACACCTTC. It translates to CAWSAQIRRGGYTF.

CDR3 in amino acids: CASSIQVLSGANVLTF. The CDR3, as DNA: TGTGCCAGCAGTATACAGGTTCTCTCTGGGGCCAACGTCCTGACTTTC. V gene TRBV2 combines with J gene TRBJ2-6, with D possibly being TRBD1 (5 bases). The germline CDR1 and CDR2 sequences are SNHLY and FYNNEI. V dropped 5 bases and J dropped 0 bases, with 11 bases sitting between them. This CDR3 is built from 16 residues.

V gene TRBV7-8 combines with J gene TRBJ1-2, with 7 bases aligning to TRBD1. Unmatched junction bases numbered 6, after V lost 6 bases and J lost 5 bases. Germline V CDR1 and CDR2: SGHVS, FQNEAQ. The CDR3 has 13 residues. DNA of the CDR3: TGTGCCAGCAGTGGACCAGGGGGGTATGGCTACACCTTC. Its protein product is CASSGPGGYGYTF.

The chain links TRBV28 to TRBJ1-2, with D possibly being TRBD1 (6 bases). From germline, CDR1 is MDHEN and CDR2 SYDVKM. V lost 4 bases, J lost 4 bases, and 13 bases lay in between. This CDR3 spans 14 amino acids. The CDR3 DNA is TGTGCCAGCAGTTCCCCGGGACAAGTCTATGGCTACACCTTC. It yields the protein CASSSPGQVYGYTF.

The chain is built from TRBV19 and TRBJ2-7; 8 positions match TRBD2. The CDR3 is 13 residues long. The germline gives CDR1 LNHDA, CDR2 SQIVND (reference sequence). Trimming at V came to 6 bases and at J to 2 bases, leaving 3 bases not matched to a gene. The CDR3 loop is CASSLGLAYEQYF. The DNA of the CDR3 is TGTGCCAGTAGCTTGGGACTAGCCTACGAGCAGTACTTC.

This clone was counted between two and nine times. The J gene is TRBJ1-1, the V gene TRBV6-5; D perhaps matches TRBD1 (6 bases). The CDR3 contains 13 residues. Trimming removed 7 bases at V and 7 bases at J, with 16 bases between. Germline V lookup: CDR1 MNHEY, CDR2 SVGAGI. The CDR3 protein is CASTKGGAIEAFF. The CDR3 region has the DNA TGTGCCAGCACCAAAGGGGGTGCGATTGAAGCTTTCTTT.

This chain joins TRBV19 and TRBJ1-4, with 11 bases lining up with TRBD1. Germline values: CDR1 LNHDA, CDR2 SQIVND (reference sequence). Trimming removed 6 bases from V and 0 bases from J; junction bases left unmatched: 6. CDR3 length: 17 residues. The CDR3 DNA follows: TGTGCCAGTAGGACGCCGGGACAGGGGGCAACTAATGAAAAACTGTTTTTT. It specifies CASRTPGQGATNEKLFF.

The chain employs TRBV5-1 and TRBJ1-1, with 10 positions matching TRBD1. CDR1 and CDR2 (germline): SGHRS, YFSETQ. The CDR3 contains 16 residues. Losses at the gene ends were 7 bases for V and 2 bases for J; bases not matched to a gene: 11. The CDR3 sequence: CASRGLGTGVNTEAFF. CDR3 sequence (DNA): TGCGCCAGCCGGGGTTTGGGGACAGGGGTTAACACTGAAGCTTTCTTT.

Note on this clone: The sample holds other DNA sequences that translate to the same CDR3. CDR3 region: CASSITGSNQPQHF. The CDR3 DNA is TGTGCCAGTAGTATAACGGGTAGCAATCAGCCCCAGCATTTT. This chain links TRBV19 with TRBJ1-5; D remains unclear. The germline CDR1 and CDR2 sequences are LNHDA and SQIVND (reference sequence). The CDR3 length is 14 residues. Trimming pared 2 bases from V and 0 bases from J, leaving 5 bases between.

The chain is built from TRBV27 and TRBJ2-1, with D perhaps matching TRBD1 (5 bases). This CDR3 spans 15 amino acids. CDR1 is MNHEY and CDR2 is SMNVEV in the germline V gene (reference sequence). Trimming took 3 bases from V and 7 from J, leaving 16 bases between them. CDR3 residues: CASSLMAGMGNEQFF. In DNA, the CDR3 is TGTGCCAGCAGTTTGATGGCAGGGATGGGGAATGAGCAGTTCTTC.

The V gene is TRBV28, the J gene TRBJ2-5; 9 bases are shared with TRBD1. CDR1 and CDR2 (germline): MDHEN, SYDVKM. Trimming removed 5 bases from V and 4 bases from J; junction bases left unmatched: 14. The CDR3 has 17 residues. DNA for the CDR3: TGTGCCAGCAGTCTCCCGGGACAGGGAAGTTTAGGAGAGACCCAGTACTTC. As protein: CASSLPGQGSLGETQYF.

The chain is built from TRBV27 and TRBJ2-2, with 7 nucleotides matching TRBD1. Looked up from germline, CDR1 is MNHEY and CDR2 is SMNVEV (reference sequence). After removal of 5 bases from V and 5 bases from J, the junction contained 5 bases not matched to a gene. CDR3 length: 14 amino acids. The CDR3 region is CASSIDRATGELFF. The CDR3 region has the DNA TGTGCCAGCAGTATTGACAGGGCAACCGGGGAGCTGTTTTTT.

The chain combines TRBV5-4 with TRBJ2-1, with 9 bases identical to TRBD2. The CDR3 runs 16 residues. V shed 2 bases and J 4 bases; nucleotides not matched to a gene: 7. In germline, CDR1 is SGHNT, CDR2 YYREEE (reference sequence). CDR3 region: CASSFGSGGQYNEQFF. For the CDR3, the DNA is TGTGCCAGCAGCTTTGGAAGCGGGGGGCAATACAATGAGCAGTTCTTC.

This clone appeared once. The CDR3 region has the DNA TGTGCCAGCAGTTACGATTCCGGCTCCTACGAGCAGTACTTC. It translates to CASSYDSGSYEQYF. The rearrangement uses TRBV6-2 or TRBV6-3 and TRBJ2-7; no clear D. The CDR3 runs 14 residues. Deletions cut 2 bases from V and 0 bases from J, with 8 bases between. Germline V gene data show CDR1 as MNHEY and CDR2 as SVGEGT.